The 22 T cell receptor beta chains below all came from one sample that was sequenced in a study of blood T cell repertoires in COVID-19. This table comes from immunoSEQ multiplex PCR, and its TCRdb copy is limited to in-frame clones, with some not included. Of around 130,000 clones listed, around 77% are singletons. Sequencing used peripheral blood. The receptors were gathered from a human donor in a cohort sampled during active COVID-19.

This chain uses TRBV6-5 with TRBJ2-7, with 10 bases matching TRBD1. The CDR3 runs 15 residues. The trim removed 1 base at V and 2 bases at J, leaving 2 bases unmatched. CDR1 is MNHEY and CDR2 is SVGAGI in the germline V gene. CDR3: CASSYWTGGTYEQYF. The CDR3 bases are TGTGCCAGCAGTTACTGGACAGGGGGAACCTACGAGCAGTACTTC.

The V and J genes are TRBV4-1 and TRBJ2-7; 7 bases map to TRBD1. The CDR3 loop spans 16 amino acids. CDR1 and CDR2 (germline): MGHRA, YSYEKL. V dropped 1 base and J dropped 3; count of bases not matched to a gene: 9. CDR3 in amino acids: CASSQATRTGVYEQYF. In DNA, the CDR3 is TGCGCCAGCAGCCAAGCCACTAGGACAGGTGTCTACGAGCAGTACTTC.

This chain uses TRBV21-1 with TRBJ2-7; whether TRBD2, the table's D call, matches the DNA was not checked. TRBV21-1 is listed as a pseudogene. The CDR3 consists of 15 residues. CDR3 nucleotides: TGTGCCAGCAGCAAAGGATTCCGACTGAAGTACGAGCAGTACTTC. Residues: CASSKGFRLKYEQYF.

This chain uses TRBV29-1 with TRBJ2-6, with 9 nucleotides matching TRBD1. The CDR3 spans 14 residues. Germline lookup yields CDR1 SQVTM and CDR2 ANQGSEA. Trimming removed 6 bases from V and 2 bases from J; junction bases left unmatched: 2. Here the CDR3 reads CSVRQGAGANVLTF. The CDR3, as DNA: TGCAGCGTCAGACAGGGGGCTGGGGCCAACGTCCTGACTTTC.

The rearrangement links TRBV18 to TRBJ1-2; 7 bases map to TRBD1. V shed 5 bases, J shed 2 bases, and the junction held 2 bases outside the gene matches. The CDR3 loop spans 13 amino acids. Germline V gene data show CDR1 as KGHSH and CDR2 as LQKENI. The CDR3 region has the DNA TGTGCCAGCTCATCGACAGGGAACTATGGCTACACCTTC. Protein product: CASSSTGNYGYTF.

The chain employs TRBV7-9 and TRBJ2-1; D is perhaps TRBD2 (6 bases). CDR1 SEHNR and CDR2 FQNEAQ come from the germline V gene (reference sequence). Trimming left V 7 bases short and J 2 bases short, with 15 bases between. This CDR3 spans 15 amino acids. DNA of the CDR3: TGTGCCAGCACCCGACTAGGAGACACCTACAATGAGCAGTTCTTC. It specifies CASTRLGDTYNEQFF.

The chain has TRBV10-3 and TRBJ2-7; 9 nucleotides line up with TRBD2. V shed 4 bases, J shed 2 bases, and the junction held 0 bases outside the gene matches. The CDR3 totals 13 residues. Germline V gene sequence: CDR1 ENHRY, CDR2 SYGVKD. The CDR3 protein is CAISGGRAYEQYF. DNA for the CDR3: TGTGCCATCAGTGGCGGGAGGGCCTACGAGCAGTACTTC.

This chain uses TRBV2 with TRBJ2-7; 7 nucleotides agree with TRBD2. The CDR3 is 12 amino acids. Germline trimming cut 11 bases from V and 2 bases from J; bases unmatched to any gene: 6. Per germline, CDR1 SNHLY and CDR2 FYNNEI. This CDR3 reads CAGRGGTYEQYF. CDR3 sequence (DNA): TGTGCCGGTCGGGGAGGGACCTACGAGCAGTACTTC.

CDR3 residues: CASSREYEQYF. The CDR3 DNA reads TGTGCCAGCTCACGGGAGTACGAGCAGTACTTC. The genes are TRBV18 and TRBJ2-7; D possibly corresponds to TRBD2 (5 bases). V lost 4 bases and J 4 bases, leaving 5 bases between the germline ends. The CDR3 extends over 11 amino acids. CDR1 is KGHSH and CDR2 is LQKENI in the germline V gene.

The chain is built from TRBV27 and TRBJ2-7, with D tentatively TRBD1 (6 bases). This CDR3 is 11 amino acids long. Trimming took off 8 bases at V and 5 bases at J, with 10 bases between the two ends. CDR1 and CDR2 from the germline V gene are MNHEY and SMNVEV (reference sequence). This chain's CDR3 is CASVRGNEQYF. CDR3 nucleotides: TGTGCCAGCGTTAGGGGGAACGAGCAGTACTTC.

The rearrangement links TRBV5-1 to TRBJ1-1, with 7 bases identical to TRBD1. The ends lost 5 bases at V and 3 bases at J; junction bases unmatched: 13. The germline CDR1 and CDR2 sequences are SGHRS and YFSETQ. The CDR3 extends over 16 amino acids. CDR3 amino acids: CASRPRPGGLYTEAFF. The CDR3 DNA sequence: TGCGCCAGCAGACCTCGGCCAGGGGGGCTGTACACTGAAGCTTTCTTT.

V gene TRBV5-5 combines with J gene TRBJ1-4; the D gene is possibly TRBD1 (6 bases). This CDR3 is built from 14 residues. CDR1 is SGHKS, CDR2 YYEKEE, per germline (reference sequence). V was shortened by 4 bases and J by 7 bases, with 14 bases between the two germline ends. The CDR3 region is CASSPRGGREKLFF. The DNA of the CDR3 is TGTGCCAGCAGCCCACGGGGGGGGCGTGAAAAACTGTTTTTT.

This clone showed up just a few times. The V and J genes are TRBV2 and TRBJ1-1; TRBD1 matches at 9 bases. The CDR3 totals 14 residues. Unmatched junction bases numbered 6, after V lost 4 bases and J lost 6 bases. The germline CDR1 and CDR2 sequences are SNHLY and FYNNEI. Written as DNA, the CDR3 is TGTGCCAGCAGTGCGACAGGGGGAGTTCCTGAAGCTTTCTTT. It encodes CASSATGGVPEAFF.

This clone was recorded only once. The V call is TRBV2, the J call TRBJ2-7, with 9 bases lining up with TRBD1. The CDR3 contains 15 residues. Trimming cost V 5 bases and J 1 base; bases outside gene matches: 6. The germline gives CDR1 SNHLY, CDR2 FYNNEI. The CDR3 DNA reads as TGTGCCAGCAGTCGCGACAGGGGGACTTCCTACGAGCAGTACTTC. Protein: CASSRDRGTSYEQYF. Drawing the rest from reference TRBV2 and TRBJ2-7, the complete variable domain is EPEVTQTPSHQVTQMGQEVILRCVPISNHLYFYWYRQILGQKVEFLVSFYNNEISEKSEIFDDQFSVERPDGSNFTLKIRSTKLEDSAMYFCASSRDRGTSYEQYFGPGTRLTVT.

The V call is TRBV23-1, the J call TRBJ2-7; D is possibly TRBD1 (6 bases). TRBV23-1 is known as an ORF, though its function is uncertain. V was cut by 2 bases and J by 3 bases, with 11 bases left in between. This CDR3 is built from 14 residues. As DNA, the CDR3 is TGCGCCAGCAGTCAAACCGGACAGAGCTACGAGCAGTACTTC. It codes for CASSQTGQSYEQYF.

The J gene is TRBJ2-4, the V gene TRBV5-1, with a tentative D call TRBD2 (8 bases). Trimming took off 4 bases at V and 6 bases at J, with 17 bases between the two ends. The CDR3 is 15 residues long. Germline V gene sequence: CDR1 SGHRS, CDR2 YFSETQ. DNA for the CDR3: TGCGCCAGCAGCCCCCCGGGAGGGGGCGGAAACATTCAGTACTTC. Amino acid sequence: CASSPPGGGGNIQYF.

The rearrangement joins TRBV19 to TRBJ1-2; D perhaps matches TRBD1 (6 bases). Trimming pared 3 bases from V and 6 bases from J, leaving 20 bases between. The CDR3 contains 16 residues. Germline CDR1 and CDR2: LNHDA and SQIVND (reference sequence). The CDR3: CASSIARAGRGNGYTF. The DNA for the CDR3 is TGTGCCAGTAGTATCGCTCGGGCAGGGAGGGGGAATGGCTACACCTTC.

The CDR3 coding sequence is TGTGCCAGCAGCCGCGATCTTTCCTCCTCCCTCGGCGAGCAGTACTTC. Translation gives CASSRDLSSSLGEQYF. The chain carries TRBV7-9 and TRBJ2-7; D unresolved. The germline V gene has CDR1 SEHNR and CDR2 FQNEAQ (reference sequence). The CDR3 contains 16 residues. V shed 5 bases and J shed 6 bases, with 23 bases lying between them.

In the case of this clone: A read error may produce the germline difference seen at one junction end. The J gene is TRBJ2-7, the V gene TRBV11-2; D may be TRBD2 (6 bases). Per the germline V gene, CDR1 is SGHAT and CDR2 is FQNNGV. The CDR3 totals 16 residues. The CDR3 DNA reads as TGTGCCAGCACCTTATCCGGGGGACTTTTGTCTTACGAGCAGTACTTC. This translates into CASTLSGGLLSYEQYF. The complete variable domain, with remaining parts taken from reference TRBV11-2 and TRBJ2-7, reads EAGVAQSPRYKIIEKRQSVAFWCNPISGHATLYWYQQILGQGPKLLIQFQNNGVVDDSQLPKDRFSAERLKGVDSTLKIQPAKLEDSAVYLCASTLSGGLLSYEQYFGPGTRLTVT.

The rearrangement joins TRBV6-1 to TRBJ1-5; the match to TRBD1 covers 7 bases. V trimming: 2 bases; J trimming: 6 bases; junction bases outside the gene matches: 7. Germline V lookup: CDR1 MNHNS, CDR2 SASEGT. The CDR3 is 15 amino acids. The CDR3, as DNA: TGTGCCAGCAGTGAATGGGACAGTGAGAGTCAGCCCCAGCATTTT. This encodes CASSEWDSESQPQHF.

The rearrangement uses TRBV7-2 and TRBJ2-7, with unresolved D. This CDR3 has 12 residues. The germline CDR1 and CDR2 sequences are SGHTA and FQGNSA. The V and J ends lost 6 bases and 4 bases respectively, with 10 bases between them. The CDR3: CASRYLSYEQYF. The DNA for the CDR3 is TGTGCCAGCAGATACTTGAGTTACGAGCAGTACTTC.

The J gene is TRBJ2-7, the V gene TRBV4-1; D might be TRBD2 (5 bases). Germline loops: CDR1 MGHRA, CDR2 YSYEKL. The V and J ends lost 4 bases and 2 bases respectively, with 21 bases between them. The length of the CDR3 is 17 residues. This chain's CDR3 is CASSLSLQGPGTYEQYF. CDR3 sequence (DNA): TGCGCCAGCAGCCTCTCTCTCCAAGGGCCGGGAACCTACGAGCAGTACTTC.